Listed here are 13 T cell receptor beta chains from one sample, sequenced in a study of T cells in Graves' hyperthyroidism and ophthalmopathy. TCR beta CDR3 region amplification was performed from RNA transcripts. The primer set for the first-round RT-PCR of the TCR CDR3 was HTBI. MiXCR was run by TCRdb on the multiplex PCR reads, yielding one entry per CDR3 protein. Of approximately 490,000 distinct CDR3 sequences in the sample, about 20% were seen once. The specimen was blood. The origin of the receptors is a woman in her 70s with Graves' ophthalmopathy.

This clonotype appeared a few times. V usage is TRBV7-8 and J usage is TRBJ2-7, with D possibly being TRBD2 (6 bases). Deletions cut 5 bases from V and 0 bases from J, with 17 bases between. CDR1 and CDR2 from the germline V gene are SGHVS and FQNEAQ. The CDR3 is 16 amino acids. The CDR3: CASSITGTANSYEQYF. The CDR3 DNA is TGTGCCAGCAGCATCACCGGGACTGCAAACTCCTACGAGCAGTACTTC.

This clonotype was counted between two and nine times. This chain joins TRBV6-1 and TRBJ2-3, with 14 bases lining up with TRBD2. Germline CDR1 MNHNS, CDR2 SASEGT. Trimming removed 5 bases from V and 5 bases from J; junction bases left unmatched: 9. The CDR3 sequence is 17 residues long. The CDR3 DNA follows: TGTGCCAGCAGTCCTCCCGGGACTAGCGGGAGTGGAGATACGCAGTATTTT. It yields the protein CASSPPGTSGSGDTQYF.

This clonotype was observed a handful of times. The chain is built from TRBV19 and TRBJ2-1; a possible D gene is TRBD2 (5 bases). Germline-derived CDR1 and CDR2 are LNHDA and SQIVND (reference sequence). With 7 bases removed from V and 5 bases from J, the gap between germline ends came to 15 bases. The CDR3 has 14 amino acids. CDR3: CASTLRGSDNEQFF. In DNA, the CDR3 is TGTGCCAGTACCCTCCGAGGGAGTGACAATGAGCAGTTCTTC.

The sample holds a few counts of this clonotype. The chain employs TRBV2 and TRBJ1-4; D remains ambiguous. The CDR3 totals 13 residues. Germline V gene sequence: CDR1 SNHLY, CDR2 FYNNEI. V lost 8 bases and J 0 bases, leaving 7 bases between the germline ends. The DNA for the CDR3 is TGTGCCAGCGGGTGGGCAACTAATGAAAAACTGTTTTTT. Protein product: CASGWATNEKLFF.

The chain combines TRBV5-1 with TRBJ1-1; no clear D gene. The CDR3 has 14 amino acids. From germline, CDR1 is SGHRS and CDR2 YFSETQ. V was shortened by 4 bases and J by 4 bases, with 14 bases between the two germline ends. In DNA form, the CDR3 reads TGCGCCAGCAGCCCCCGTGAGGGTACCACTGAAGCTTTCTTT. Protein sequence: CASSPREGTTEAFF.

This clonotype was seen a few times. CDR3 nucleotides: TGTGCCACCAGTGCTTACCGACGTCGAGCGAACACCGGGGAGCTGTTTTTT. It encodes CATSAYRRRANTGELFF. This chain links TRBV24-1 with TRBJ2-2; no clear D. The germline CDR1 and CDR2 sequences are KGHDR and SFDVKD. Trimming removed 5 bases from V and 0 bases from J, with 15 bases in between. The CDR3 is 17 residues long.

The rearrangement uses TRBV18 and TRBJ2-5, with D unclear. Trimming removed 2 bases at V and 1 base at J, with 8 bases between. Germline assignment: CDR1 KGHSH and CDR2 LQKENI. The CDR3 totals 14 residues. CDR3 nucleotide sequence: TGTGCCAGCTCACCAGGATATTCCCAAGAGACCCAGTACTTC. Its translation is CASSPGYSQETQYF.

V gene TRBV9 combines with J gene TRBJ1-2; possible D gene TRBD1, 6 bases. This CDR3 region has 16 residues. V was clipped by 4 bases and J by 3 bases, with 19 bases between them. The germline V gene encodes CDR1 SGDLS and CDR2 YYNGEE. The CDR3: CASSPGTPVVDYGYTF. For the CDR3, the DNA is TGTGCCAGCAGCCCCGGGACACCCGTCGTGGACTATGGCTACACCTTC.

This sequence joins TRBV4-2 and TRBJ2-1; 12 nucleotides line up with TRBD2. The CDR3 is made up of 15 amino acids. Germline V lookup: CDR1 LGHNA, CDR2 YNFKEQ. J was trimmed by 9 bases and V by 5 bases; bases with no gene match: 8. The CDR3 sequence is CASSRLAGGPSEQFF. CDR3 in DNA: TGTGCCAGCAGCAGGCTAGCGGGAGGGCCAAGTGAGCAGTTCTTC.

V is TRBV19 and J is TRBJ1-2; possibly TRBD1 for D (5 bases). The CDR3 loop spans 13 amino acids. Trimming stripped 7 bases from V and 6 bases from J, with 15 bases between. CDR1 is LNHDA, CDR2 SQIVND, per germline (reference sequence). The chain's CDR3 is CASTDDVGDGYTF. As DNA, the CDR3 is TGTGCCAGTACTGATGATGTGGGGGATGGCTACACCTTC.

There are many counts of this clonotype. The chain recombines TRBV13 with TRBJ2-3; TRBD2 is a possible D gene (6 bases). V was pared by 3 bases and J by 4 bases, with 8 bases between. The CDR3 has 13 residues. The germline CDR1 and CDR2 sequences are PRHDT and FYEKMQ (reference sequence). The CDR3 nucleotides are TGTGCCAGCAGCTTTAGGGAGGCAGATACGCAGTATTTT. Amino acid sequence: CASSFREADTQYF.

V gene TRBV6-2 or TRBV6-3 combines with J gene TRBJ2-3; TRBD1 matches at 8 bases. This CDR3 is 17 amino acids long. With V trimmed by 2 bases and J by 2 bases, 9 bases remained unmatched. The germline V gene has CDR1 MNHEY and CDR2 SVGEGT. The CDR3 DNA is TGTGCCAGCAGTTACCGCCCTGGACAGGGCCCCACAGATACGCAGTATTTT. It yields the protein CASSYRPGQGPTDTQYF.

This clonotype was observed a handful of times. CDR3: CSASSGQNTEAFF. The CDR3 DNA reads as TGCAGTGCTAGCTCGGGACAGAACACTGAAGCTTTCTTT. The chain links TRBV20-1 to TRBJ1-1; D perhaps matches TRBD1 (6 bases). This CDR3 contains 13 residues. The V gene lost 3 bases and the J gene lost 1 base, with 9 bases spanning the gap. The germline gives CDR1 DFQATT, CDR2 SNEGSKA (reference sequence).